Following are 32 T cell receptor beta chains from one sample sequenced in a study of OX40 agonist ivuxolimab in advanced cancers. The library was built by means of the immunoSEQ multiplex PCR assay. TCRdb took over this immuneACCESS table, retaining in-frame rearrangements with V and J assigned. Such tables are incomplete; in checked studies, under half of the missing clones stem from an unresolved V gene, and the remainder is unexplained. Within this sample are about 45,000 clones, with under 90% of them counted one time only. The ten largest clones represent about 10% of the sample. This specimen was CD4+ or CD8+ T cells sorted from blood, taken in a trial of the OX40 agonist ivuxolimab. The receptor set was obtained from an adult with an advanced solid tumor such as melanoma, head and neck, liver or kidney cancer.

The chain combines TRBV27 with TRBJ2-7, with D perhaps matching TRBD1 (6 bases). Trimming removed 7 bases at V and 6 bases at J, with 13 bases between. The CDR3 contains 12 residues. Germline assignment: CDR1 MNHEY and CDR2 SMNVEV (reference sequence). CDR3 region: CASKQGLSEQYF. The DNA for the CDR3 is TGTGCCAGCAAACAGGGTCTTTCCGAGCAGTACTTC.

In DNA, the CDR3 is TGCGCCAGCAGCTTGGTACAGGGGGCACCTGAAGCTTTCTTT. Its translation: CASSLVQGAPEAFF. The rearrangement links TRBV5-1 to TRBJ1-1, with TRBD1 matching over 9 bases. The trim removed 0 bases at V and 6 bases at J, leaving 3 bases unmatched. The CDR3 is 14 residues long. Germline-derived CDR1 and CDR2 are SGHRS and YFSETQ.

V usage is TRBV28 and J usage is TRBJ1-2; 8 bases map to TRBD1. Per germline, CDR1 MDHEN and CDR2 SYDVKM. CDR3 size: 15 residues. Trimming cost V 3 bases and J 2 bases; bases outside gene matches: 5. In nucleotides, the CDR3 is TGTGCCAGCAGTTTCAACAGGGGGTCAAACTATGGCTACACCTTC. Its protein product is CASSFNRGSNYGYTF.

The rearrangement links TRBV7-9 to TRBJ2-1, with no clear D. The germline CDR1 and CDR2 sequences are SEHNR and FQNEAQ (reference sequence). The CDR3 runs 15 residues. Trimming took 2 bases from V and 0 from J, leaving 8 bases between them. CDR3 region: CASSLSRSSYNEQFF. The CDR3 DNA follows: TGTGCCAGCAGCTTATCCAGGAGCTCCTACAATGAGCAGTTCTTC.

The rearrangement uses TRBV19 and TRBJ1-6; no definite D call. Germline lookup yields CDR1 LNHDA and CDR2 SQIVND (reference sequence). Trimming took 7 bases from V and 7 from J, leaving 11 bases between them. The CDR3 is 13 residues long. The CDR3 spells CASKVVGNSPLHF. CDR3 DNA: TGTGCCAGTAAGGTCGTTGGAAATTCACCCCTCCACTTT.

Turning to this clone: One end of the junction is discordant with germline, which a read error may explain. Here the CDR3 DNA reads TGTGCCAGCAGTGACTCTAGCGGTTCCTACAATGAGCAGTTCTTC. This gives the protein CASSDSSGSYNEQFF. The rearrangement links TRBV6-5 to TRBJ2-1; 7 nucleotides agree with TRBD2. This CDR3 contains 15 residues. Looked up from germline, CDR1 is MNHEY and CDR2 is SVGAGI.

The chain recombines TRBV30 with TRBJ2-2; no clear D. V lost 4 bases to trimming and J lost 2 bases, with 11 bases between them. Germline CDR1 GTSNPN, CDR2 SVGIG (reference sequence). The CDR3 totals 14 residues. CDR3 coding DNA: TGTGCCTGGAAAAGGTCCGAAAACACCGGGGAGCTGTTTTTT. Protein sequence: CAWKRSENTGELFF. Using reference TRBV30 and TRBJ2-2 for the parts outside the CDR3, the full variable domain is SQTIHQWPATLVQPVGSPLSLECTVEGTSNPNLYWYRQAAGRGLQLLFYSVGIGQISSEVPQNLSASRPQDRQFILSSKKLLLSDSGFYLCAWKRSENTGELFFGEGSRLTVL.

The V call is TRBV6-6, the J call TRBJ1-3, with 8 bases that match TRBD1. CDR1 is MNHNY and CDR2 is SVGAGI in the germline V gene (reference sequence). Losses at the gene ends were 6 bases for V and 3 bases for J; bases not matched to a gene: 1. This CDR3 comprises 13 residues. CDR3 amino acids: CASSRGLGNTIYF. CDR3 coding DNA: TGTGCCAGCAGCAGGGGGCTTGGAAACACCATATATTTT.

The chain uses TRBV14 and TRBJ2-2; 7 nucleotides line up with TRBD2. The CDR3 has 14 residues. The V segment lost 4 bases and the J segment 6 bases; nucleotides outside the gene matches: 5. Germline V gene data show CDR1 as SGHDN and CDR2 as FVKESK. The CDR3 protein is CASSLLGGAGELFF. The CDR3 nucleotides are TGTGCCAGCAGCCTCCTTGGGGGGGCCGGGGAGCTGTTTTTT.

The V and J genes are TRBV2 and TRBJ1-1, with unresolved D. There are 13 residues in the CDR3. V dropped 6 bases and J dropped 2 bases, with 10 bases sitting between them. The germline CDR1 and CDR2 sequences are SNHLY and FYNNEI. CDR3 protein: CASSADVNTEAFF. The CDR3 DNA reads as TGTGCCAGCAGCGCGGACGTCAACACTGAAGCTTTCTTT.

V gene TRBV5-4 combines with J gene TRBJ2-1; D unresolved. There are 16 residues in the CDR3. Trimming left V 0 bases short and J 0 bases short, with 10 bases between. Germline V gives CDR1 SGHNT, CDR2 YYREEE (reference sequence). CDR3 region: CASSLASGSSYNEQFF. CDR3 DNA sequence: TGTGCCAGCAGCTTGGCCTCCGGAAGCTCCTACAATGAGCAGTTCTTC.

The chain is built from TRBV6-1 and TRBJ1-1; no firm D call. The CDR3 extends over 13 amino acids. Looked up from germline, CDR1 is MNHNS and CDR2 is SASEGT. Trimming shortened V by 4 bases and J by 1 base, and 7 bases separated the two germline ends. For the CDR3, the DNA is TGTGCCAGCAGTGTCCCAGAGAACACTGAAGCTTTCTTT. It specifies CASSVPENTEAFF.

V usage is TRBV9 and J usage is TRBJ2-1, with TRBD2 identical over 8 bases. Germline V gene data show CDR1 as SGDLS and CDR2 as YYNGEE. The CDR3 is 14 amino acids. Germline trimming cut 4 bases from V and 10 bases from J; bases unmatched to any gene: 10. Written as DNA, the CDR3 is TGTGCCAGCAGCCCTCGGGGAGCGGGAGAGGAGCAGTTCTTC. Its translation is CASSPRGAGEEQFF.

Written as DNA, the CDR3 is TGTGCCAGCAGTAGGTCGGGGGTAGTCTATGGCTACACCTTC. It encodes CASSRSGVVYGYTF. This sequence joins TRBV27 and TRBJ1-2, with D maybe TRBD1 (5 bases). Germline V gene lookup returns CDR1 MNHEY and CDR2 SMNVEV (reference sequence). V was shortened by 5 bases and J by 4 bases, with 14 bases between the two germline ends. CDR3 length: 14 residues.

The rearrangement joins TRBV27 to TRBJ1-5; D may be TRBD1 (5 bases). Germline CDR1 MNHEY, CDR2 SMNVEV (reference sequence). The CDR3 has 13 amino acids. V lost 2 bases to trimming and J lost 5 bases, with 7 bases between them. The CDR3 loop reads CASSLGGYQPQHF. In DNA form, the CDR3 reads TGTGCCAGCAGTTTAGGGGGGTATCAGCCCCAGCATTTT.

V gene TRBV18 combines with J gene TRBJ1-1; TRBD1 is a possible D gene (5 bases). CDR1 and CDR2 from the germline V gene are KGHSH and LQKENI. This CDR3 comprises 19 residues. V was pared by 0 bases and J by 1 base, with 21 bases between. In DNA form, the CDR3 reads TGTGCCAGCTCACCACCTGTCGGGACGGCCGGGGTAGCGAACACTGAAGCTTTCTTT. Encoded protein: CASSPPVGTAGVANTEAFF. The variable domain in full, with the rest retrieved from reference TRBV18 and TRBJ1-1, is NAGVMQNPRHLVRRRGQEARLRCSPMKGHSHVYWYRQLPEEGLKFMVYLQKENIIDESGMPKERFSAEFPKEGPSILRIQQVVRGDSAAYFCASSPPVGTAGVANTEAFFGQGTRLTVV.

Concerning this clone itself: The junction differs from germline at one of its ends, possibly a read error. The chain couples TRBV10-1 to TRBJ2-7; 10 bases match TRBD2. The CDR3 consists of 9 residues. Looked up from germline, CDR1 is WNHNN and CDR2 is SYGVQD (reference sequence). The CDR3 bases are TGCGCCAACACGGGACTAGCGCTATTC. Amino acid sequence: CANTGLALF.

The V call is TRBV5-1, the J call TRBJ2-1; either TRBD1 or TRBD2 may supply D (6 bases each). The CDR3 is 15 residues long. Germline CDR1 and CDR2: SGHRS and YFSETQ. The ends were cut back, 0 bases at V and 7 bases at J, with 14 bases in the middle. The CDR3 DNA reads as TGCGCCAGCAGCTTGGAGGTCGTAGGGGGGAATGAGCAGTTCTTC. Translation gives CASSLEVVGGNEQFF.

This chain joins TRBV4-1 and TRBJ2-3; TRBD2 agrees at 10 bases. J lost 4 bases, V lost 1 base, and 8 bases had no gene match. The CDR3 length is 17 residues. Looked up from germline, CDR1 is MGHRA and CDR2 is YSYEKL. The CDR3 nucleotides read TGCGCCAGCAGCCAAGTCACTAGCGGGACTGGGGCAGATACGCAGTATTTT. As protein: CASSQVTSGTGADTQYF.

DNA of the CDR3: TGTGCCAGCAGCTTAGCGCCTTTACAGCGGAAACTTGAAGCTTTCTTT. Amino acid sequence: CASSLAPLQRKLEAFF. The rearrangement joins TRBV7-2 to TRBJ1-1, with D uncertain. Germline loops: CDR1 SGHTA, CDR2 FQGNSA. The CDR3 length is 16 residues. V was cut by 0 bases and J by 7 bases, with 18 bases left in between.

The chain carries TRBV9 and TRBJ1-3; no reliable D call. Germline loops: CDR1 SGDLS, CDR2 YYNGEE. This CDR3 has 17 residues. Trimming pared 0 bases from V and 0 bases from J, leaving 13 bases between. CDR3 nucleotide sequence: TGTGCCAGCAGCGTAGGGGGATCGGGTTACTCTGGAAACACCATATATTTT. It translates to CASSVGGSGYSGNTIYF.

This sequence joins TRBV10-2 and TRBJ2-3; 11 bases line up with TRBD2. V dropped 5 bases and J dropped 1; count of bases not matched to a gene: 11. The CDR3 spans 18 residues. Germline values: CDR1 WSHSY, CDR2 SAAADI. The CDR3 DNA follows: TGCGCCAGCAGTCCCCTGGGTAGCGGGAGGGCCGGCACAGATACGCAGTATTTT. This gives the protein CASSPLGSGRAGTDTQYF.

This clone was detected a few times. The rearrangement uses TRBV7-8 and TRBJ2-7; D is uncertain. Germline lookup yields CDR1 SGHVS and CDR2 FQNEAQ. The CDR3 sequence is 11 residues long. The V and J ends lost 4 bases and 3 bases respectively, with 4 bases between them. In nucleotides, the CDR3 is TGTGCCAGCAGCTCCCTCTACGAGCAGTACTTC. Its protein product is CASSSLYEQYF. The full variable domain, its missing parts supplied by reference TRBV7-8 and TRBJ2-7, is GAGVSQSPRYKVAKRGQDVALRCDPISGHVSLFWYQQALGQGPEFLTYFQNEAQLDKSGLPSDRFFAERPEGSVSTLKIQRTQQEDSAVYLCASSSLYEQYFGPGTRLTVT.

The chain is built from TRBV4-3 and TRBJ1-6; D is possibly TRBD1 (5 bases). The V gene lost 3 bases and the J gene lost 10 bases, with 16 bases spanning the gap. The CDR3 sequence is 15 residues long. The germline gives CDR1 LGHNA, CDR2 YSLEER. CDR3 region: CASSQGTPLNSPLHF. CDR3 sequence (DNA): TGCGCCAGCAGCCAGGGGACTCCCCTGAACTCACCCCTCCACTTT.

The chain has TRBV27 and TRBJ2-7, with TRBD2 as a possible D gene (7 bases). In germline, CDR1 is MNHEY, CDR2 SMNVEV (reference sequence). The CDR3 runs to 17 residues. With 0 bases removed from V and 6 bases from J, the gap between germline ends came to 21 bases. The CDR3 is CASSLSRGASGMGEQYF. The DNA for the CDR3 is TGTGCCAGCAGTTTATCGAGGGGGGCGAGCGGGATGGGCGAGCAGTACTTC.

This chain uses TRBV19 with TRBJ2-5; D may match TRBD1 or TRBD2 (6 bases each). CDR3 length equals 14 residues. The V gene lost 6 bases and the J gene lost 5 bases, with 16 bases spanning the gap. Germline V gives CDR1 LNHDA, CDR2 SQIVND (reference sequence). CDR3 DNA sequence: TGTGCCAGTAGAGGGGGAGGCCCCGGTGAGACCCAGTACTTC. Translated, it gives CASRGGGPGETQYF.

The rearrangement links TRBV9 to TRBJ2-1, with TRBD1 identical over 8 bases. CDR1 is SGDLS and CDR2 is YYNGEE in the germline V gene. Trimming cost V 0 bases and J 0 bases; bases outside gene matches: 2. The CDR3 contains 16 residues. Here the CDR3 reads CASSVGTGGSYNEQFF. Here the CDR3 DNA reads TGTGCCAGCAGCGTAGGTACAGGGGGCTCCTACAATGAGCAGTTCTTC.

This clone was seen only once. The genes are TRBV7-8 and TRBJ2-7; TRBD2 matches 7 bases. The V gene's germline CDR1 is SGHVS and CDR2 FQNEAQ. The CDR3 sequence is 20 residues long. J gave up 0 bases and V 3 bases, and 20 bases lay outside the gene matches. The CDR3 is CASSFKEGGRSGLSSYEQYF. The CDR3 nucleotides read TGTGCCAGCAGCTTTAAGGAGGGCGGGAGATCGGGTTTGAGCTCCTACGAGCAGTACTTC.

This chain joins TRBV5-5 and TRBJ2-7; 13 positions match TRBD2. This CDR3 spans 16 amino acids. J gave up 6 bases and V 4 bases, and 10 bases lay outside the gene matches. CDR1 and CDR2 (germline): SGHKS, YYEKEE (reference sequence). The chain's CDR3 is CASSATGTSGTSEQYF. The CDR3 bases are TGTGCCAGCAGCGCGACCGGGACTAGCGGGACATCCGAGCAGTACTTC.

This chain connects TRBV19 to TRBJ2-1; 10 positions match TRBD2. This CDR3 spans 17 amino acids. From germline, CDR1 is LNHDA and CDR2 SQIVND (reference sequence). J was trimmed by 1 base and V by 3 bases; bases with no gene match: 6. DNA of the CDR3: TGTGCCAGTAGTATTCCTAGCGGGAGTGGGTCCTACAATGAGCAGTTCTTC. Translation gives CASSIPSGSGSYNEQFF.

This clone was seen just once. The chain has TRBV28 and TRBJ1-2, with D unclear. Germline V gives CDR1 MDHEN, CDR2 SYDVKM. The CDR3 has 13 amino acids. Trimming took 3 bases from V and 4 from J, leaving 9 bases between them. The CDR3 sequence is CASSLVTVYGYTF. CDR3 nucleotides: TGTGCCAGCAGTTTGGTAACAGTCTATGGCTACACCTTC.

The CDR3 DNA sequence: TGTGCCAGCAGCTTATCTCCGGACAGCAACACCGGGGAGCTGTTTTTT. Translation: CASSLSPDSNTGELFF. The chain combines TRBV7-6 with TRBJ2-2; D may be TRBD1 (6 bases). CDR1 and CDR2 from the germline V gene are SGHVS and FNYEAQ. The CDR3 extends over 16 amino acids. Trimming pared 2 bases from V and 2 bases from J, leaving 12 bases between.